This is a list of T cell receptor beta chains from one sample in a study of CD8+ T cells in alopecia areata. Libraries were prepared by immunoSEQ multiplex PCR; TCRdb keeps only in-frame clonotypes and omits some of them. Here the sample spans about 30,000 clones, around 62% being singletons. The sequenced sample consisted of NKG2D-high CD8+ T cells sorted from blood. The receptors derive from a human donor with alopecia areata. CDR3s include the opening cysteine and the closing phenylalanine or tryptophan.

>TRBV4-2|TRBJ2-7|8
CASSQEAF
>TRBV29-1|TRBJ2-7|13
CSATGTGRYEQYF
>TRBV6-6|TRBJ2-7|13
CASSYLQAYEQYF
>TRBV5-6|TRBJ2-1|16
CASSLALAGSYNEQFF
>TRBV4-2|TRBJ2-7|13
CASSPTEHYEQYF
>TRBV5-4|TRBJ2-4|14
CASSPDSGENIQYF
>TRBV15|TRBJ2-7|15
CATSHRADGGYEQYF
>TRBV7-9|TRBJ2-7|13
CASSPQGYYEQYF
>TRBV6-5|TRBJ2-5|15
CASSYTTGGEETQYF
>TRBV4-2|TRBJ1-1|15
CASSQERGGSTEAFF
>TRBV14|TRBJ2-1|18
CASSQESTSGGVHNEQFF
>TRBV15|TRBJ2-3|17
CATGRGGDTKARNTQYF
>TRBV7-6|TRBJ2-3|15
CASSLLSGGADKQYF
>TRBV28|TRBJ2-7|16
CASFWRKGTGLYEQYF
>TRBV4-1|TRBJ2-7|15
CASSQGEGDYYEQYF
>TRBV7-8|TRBJ2-5|19
CASRLEAGGAGAYWETQYF
>TRBV27|TRBJ2-7|13
CASSLDSSYEQYF
>TRBV28|TRBJ2-7|15
CASSFPSADAYEQYF
>TRBV7-6|TRBJ2-7|16
CASSLLPGESSYEQYF
>TRBV5-4|TRBJ1-2|14
CASSQDGGSRGYTF
>TRBV27|TRBJ1-6|16
CASSLLWGAEGSPLHF
>TRBV19|TRBJ2-3|15
CASSIIASRTDTQYF
>TRBV10-3|TRBJ2-7|15
CAISESLGISYEQYF
>TRBV29-1|TRBJ2-7|14
CSVETLTGQYEQYF
>TRBV6-1|TRBJ2-5|15
CASRAGTGGGETQYF
>TRBV19|TRBJ2-3|20
CASSTPRLAGGPQLPDTQYF